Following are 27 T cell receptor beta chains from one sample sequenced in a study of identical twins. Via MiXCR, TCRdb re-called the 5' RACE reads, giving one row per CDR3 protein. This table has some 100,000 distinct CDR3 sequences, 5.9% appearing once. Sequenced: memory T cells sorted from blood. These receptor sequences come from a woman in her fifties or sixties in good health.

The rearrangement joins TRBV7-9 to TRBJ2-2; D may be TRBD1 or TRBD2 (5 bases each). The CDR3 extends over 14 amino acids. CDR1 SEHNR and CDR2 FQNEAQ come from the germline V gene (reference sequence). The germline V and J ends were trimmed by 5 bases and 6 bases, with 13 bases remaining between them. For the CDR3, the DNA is TGTGCCAGCAGCGCAGGGCTGAGGGCCGGGGAGCTGTTTTTT. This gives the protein CASSAGLRAGELFF.

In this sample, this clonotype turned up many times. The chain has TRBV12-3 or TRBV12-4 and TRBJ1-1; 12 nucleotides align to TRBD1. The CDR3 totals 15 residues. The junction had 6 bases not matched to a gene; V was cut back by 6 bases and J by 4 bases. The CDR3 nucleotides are TGTGCCAGCAGGCCGGGGACAGGGGGCCGCACTGAAGCTTTCTTT. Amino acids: CASRPGTGGRTEAFF.

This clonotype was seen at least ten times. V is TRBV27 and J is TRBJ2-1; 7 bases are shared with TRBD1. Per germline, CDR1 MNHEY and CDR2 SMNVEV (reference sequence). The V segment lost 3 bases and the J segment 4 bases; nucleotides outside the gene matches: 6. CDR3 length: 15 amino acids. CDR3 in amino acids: CASSFLTGIYNEQFF. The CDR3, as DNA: TGTGCCAGCAGTTTTTTGACAGGGATATACAATGAGCAGTTCTTC.

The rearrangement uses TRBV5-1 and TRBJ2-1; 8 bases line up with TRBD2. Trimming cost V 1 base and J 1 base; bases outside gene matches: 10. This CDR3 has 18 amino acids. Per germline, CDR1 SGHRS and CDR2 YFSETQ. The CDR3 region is CASSLLGLESDSYNEQFF. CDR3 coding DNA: TGCGCCAGCAGCTTGCTGGGACTAGAGTCGGATTCCTACAATGAGCAGTTCTTC. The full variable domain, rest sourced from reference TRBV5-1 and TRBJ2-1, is KAGVTQTPRYLIKTRGQQVTLSCSPISGHRSVSWYQQTPGQGLQFLFEYFSETQRNKGNFPGRFSGRQFSNSRSEMNVSTLELGDSALYLCASSLLGLESDSYNEQFFGPGTRLTVL.

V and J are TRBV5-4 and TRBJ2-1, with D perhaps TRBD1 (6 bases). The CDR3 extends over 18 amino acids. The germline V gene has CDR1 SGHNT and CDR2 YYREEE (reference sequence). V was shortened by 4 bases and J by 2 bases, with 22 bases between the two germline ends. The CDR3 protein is CASSPIYRASTPYNEQFF. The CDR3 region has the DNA TGTGCCAGCAGCCCCATCTACAGGGCTAGTACTCCCTACAATGAGCAGTTCTTC.

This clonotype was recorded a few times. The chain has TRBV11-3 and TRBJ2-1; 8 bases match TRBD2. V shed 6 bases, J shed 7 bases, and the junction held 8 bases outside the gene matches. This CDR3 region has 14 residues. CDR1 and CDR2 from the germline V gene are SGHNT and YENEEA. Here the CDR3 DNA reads TGTGCCAGCAGGGGAGCGGGAGCGCGGAATGAGCAGTTCTTC. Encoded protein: CASRGAGARNEQFF.

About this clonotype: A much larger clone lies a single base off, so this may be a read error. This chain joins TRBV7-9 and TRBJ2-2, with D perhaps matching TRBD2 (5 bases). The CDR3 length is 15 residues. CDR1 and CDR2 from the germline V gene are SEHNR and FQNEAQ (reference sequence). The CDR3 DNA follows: TGTGCCAGCAGCTCCCAGCGGCAGAACACCTGGGAGCTGTTTTTT. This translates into CASSSQRQNTWELFF.

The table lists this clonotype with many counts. DNA of the CDR3: TGTGCCAGCAGCACCGCGGGGACAGGGTCTTCTGAAGCTTTCTTT. Protein product: CASSTAGTGSSEAFF. The chain recombines TRBV7-6 with TRBJ1-1, with 9 bases lining up with TRBD1. The CDR3 loop spans 15 amino acids. The V segment lost 5 bases and the J segment 6 bases; nucleotides outside the gene matches: 10. In germline, CDR1 is SGHVS, CDR2 FNYEAQ.

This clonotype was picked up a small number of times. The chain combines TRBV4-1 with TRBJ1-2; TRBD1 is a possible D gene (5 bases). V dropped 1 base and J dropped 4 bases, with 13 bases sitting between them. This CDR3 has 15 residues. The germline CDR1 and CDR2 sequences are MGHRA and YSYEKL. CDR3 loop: CASSQAEGFVYGYTF. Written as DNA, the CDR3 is TGCGCCAGCAGCCAAGCGGAGGGGTTCGTCTATGGCTACACCTTC.

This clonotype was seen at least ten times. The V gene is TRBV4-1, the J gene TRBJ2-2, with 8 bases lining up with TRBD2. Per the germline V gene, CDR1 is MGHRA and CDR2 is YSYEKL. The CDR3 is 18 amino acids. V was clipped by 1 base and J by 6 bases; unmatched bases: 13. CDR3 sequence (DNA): TGCGCCAGCAGCCAAGTCAACCTGGGACTAGGCCTGCCCGGGGAGCTGTTTTTT. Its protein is CASSQVNLGLGLPGELFF.

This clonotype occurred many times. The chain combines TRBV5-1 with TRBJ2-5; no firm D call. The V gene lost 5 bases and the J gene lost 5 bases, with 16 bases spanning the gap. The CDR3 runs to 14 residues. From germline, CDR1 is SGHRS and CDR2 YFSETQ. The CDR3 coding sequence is TGCGCCAGCAGGCTGGGCCCGTCGGAGGAGACCCAGTACTTC. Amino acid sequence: CASRLGPSEETQYF.

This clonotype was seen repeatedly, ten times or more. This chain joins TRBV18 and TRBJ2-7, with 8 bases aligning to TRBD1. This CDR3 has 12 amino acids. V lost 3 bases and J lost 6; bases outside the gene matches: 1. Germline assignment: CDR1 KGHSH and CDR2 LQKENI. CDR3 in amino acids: CASSPDRGEQYV. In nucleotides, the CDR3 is TGTGCCAGCTCACCTGACAGGGGCGAGCAGTACGTC.

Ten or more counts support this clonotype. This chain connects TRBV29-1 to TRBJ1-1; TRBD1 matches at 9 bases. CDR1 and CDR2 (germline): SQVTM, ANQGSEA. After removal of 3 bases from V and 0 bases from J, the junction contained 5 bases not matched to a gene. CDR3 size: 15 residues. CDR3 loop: CSVDTGGGMNTEAFF. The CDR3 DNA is TGCAGCGTTGACACAGGGGGCGGGATGAACACTGAAGCTTTCTTT.

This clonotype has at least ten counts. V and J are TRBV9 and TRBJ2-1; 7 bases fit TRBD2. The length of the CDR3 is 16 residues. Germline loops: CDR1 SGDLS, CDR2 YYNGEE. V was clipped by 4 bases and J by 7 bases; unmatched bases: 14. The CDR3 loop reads CASSTHRLAFGNEQFF. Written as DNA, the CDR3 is TGTGCCAGCAGCACCCACCGACTAGCTTTTGGGAATGAGCAGTTCTTC. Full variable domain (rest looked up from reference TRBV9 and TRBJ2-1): DSGVTQTPKHLITATGQRVTLRCSPRSGDLSVYWYQQSLDQGLQFLIQYYNGEERAKGNILERFSAQQFPDLHSELNLSSLELGDSALYFCASSTHRLAFGNEQFFGPGTRLTVL.

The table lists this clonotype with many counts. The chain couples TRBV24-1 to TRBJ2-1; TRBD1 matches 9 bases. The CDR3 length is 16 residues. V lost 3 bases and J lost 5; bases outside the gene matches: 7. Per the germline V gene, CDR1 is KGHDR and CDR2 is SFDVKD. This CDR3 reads CATSDAGTGTHNEQFF. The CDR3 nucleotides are TGTGCCACCAGTGATGCAGGGACAGGGACTCACAATGAGCAGTTCTTC.

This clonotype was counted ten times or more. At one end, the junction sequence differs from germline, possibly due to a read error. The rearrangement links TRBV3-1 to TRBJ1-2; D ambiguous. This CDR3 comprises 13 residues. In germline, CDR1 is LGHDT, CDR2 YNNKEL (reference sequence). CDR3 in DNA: TGTGCCAGCAGCCCTGACAAAAACTCTGGCTACACCTTC. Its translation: CASSPDKNSGYTF.

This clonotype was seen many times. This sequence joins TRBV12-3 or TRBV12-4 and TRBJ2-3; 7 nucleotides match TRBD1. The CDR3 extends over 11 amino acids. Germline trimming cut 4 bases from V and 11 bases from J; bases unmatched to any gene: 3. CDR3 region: CASSSRQGQYF. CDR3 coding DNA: TGTGCCAGCAGTTCCCGACAGGGGCAGTATTTT.

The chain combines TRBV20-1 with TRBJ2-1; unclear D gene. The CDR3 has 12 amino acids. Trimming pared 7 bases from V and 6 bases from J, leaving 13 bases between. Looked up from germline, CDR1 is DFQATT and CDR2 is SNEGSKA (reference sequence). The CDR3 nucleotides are TGCAGTGTTCGGTCTTTGGGCAATGAGCAGTTCTTC. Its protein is CSVRSLGNEQFF.

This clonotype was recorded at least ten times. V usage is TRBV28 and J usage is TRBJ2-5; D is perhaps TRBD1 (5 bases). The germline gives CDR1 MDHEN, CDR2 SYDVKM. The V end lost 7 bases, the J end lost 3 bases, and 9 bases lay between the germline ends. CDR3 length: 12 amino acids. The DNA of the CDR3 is TGTGCCAGCAAGACAGTCGAAGAGACCCAGTACTTC. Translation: CASKTVEETQYF. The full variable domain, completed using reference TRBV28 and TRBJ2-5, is DVKVTQSSRYLVKRTGEKVFLECVQDMDHENMFWYRQDPGLGLRLIYFSYDVKMKEKGDIPEGYSVSREKKERFSLILESASTNQTSMYLCASKTVEETQYFGPGTRLLVL.

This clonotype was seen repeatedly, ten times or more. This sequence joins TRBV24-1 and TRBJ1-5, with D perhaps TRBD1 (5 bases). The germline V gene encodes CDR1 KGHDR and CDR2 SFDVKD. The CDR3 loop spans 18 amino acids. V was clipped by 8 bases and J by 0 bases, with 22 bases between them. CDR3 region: CATISPRQPEDSNQPQHF. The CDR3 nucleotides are TGTGCCACCATCAGCCCCCGACAGCCAGAGGATAGCAATCAGCCCCAGCATTTT.

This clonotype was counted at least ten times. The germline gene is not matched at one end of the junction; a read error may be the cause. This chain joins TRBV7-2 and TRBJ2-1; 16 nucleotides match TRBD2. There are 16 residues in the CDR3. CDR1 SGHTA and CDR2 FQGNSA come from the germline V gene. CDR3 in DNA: TGTGCCAGCATCTTAGTGGGACTAGCGGGAGGGCCGGAGCAGTTCTTC. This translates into CASILVGLAGGPEQFF.

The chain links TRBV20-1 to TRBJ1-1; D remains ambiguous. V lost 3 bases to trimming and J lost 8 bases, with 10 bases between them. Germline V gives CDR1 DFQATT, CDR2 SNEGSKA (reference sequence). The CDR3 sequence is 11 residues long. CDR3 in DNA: TGCAGTGCTAGCCAGCCCACGGAAGCTTTCTTT. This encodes CSASQPTEAFF.

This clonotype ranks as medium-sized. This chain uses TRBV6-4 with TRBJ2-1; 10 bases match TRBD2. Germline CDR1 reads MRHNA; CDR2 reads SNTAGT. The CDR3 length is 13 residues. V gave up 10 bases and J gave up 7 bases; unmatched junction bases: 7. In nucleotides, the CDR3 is TGTGCCACCGGTACTAGCGGGGAAAATGAGCAGTTCTTC. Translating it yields CATGTSGENEQFF.

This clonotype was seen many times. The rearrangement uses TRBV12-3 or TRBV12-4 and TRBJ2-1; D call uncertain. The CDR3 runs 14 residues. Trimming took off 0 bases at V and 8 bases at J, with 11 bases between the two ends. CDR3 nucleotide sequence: TGTGCCAGCAGTTTAGCGGATTCAGGCTATGAGCAGTTCTTC. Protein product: CASSLADSGYEQFF.

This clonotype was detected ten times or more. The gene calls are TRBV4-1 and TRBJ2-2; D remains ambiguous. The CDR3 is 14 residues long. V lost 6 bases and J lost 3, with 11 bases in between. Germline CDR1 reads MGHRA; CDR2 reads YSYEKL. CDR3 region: CASSLTTDTGELFF. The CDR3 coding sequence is TGCGCCAGCAGTCTCACGACCGACACCGGGGAGCTGTTTTTT.

The CDR3, as DNA: TGTGCCAGCAGCGATCTGAGAGTACCGGGAGGGCGGATGGATACGCAGTATTTT. It codes for CASSDLRVPGGRMDTQYF. The chain is built from TRBV7-9 and TRBJ2-3, with TRBD2 identical over 8 bases. V shed 5 bases, J shed 6 bases, and the junction held 19 bases outside the gene matches. The CDR3 runs to 18 residues. CDR1 SEHNR and CDR2 FQNEAQ come from the germline V gene (reference sequence).

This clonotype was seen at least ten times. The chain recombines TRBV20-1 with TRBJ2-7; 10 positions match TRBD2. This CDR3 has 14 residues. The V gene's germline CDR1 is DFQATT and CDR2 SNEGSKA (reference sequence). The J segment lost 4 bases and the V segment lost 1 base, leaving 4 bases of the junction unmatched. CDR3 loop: CSARASTSGYEQYF. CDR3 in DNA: TGCAGTGCTAGAGCCTCGACTAGCGGGTACGAGCAGTACTTC.